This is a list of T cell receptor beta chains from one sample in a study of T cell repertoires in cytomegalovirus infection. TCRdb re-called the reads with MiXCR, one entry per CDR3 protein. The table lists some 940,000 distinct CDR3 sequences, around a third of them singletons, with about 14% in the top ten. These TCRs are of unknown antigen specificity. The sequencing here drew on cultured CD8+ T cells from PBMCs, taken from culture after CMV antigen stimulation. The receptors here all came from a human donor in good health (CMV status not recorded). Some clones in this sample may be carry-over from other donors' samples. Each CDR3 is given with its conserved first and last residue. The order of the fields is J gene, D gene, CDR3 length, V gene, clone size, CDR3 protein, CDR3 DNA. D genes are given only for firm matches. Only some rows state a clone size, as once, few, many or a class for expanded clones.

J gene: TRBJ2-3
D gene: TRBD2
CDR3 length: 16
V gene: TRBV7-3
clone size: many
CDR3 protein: CASSPLAGTPGDTQYF
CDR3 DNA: TGTGCCAGCAGCCCCTTAGCGGGGACCCCAGGAGATACGCAGTATTTT

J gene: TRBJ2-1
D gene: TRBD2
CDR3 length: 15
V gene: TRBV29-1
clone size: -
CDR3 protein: CSVSLAGGWIDEQFF
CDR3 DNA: TGCAGCGTTAGCCTAGCGGGGGGGTGGATTGATGAGCAGTTCTTC

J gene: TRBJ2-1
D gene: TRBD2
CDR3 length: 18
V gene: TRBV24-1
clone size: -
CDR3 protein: CATSERLAGGRSYNEQFF
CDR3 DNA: TGTGCCACCAGTGAGCGACTAGCGGGGGGAAGGTCCTACAATGAGCAGTTCTTC

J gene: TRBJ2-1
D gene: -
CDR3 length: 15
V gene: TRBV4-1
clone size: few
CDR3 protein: CASSEGSSSYNEQFF
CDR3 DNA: TGCGCCAGCAGCGAGGGGAGTAGCTCCTACAATGAGCAGTTCTTC

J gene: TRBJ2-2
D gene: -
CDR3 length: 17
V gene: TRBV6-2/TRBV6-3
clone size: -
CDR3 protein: CASSYQFKAWGTGELFF
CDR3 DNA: TGTGCCAGCAGTTACCAGTTCAAGGCGTGGGGTACCGGGGAGCTGTTTTTT

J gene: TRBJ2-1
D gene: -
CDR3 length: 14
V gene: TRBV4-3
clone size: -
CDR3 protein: CASSQDGSLGEQFF
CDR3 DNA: TGCGCCAGCAGCCAAGATGGCAGCCTGGGCGAGCAGTTCTTC

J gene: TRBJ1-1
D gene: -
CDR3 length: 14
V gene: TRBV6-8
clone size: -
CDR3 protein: CASSYSTGDTEAFF
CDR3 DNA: TGTGCCAGCAGTTACTCGACCGGGGACACTGAAGCTTTCTTT

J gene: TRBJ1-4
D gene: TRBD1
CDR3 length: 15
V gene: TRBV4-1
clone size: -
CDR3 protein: CASSQYNRGLEKLFF
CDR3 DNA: TGCGCCAGCAGCCAGTACAACAGGGGTTTGGAAAAACTGTTTTTT

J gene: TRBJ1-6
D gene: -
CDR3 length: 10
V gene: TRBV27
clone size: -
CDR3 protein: CASGSSPLHF
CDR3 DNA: TGTGCCAGCGGGAGTTCACCCCTCCACTTT

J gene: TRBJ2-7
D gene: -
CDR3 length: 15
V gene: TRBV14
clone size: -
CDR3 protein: CASSRPSPRSDEQYF
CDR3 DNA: TGTGCCAGCAGCCGACCGTCCCCCCGGTCCGACGAGCAGTACTTC

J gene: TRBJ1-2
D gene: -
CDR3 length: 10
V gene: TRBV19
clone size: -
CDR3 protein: CAAVGGGYTF
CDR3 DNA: TGTGCCGCCGTGGGAGGAGGCTACACCTTC

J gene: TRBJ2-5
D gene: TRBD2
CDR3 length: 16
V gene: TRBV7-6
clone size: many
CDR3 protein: CASSSFGLADGETQYF
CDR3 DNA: TGTGCCAGCAGCTCCTTCGGACTAGCCGATGGTGAGACCCAGTACTTC

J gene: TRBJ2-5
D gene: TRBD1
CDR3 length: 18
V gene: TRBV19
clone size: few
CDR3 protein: CASSITGTGRSLKETQYF
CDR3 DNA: TGTGCCAGTAGTATCACCGGGACAGGGCGCTCCCTGAAAGAGACCCAGTACTTC

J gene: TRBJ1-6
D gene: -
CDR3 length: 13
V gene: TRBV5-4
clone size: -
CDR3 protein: CASRPGGGSPLHF
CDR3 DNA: TGTGCCAGCAGGCCTGGGGGAGGTTCACCCCTCCACTTT

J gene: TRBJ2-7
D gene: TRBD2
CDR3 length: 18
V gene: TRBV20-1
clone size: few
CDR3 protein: CSATQSSGGAGYGYEQYF
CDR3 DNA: TGCAGTGCTACTCAGTCTAGCGGGGGGGCCGGTTACGGCTACGAGCAGTACTTC

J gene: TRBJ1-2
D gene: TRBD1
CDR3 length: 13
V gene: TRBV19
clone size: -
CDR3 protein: CASSIVQGDGYTF
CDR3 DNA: TGTGCCAGTAGTATCGTCCAGGGGGATGGCTACACCTTC

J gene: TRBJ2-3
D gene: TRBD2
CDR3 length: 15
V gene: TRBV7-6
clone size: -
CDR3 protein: CASNEAGKVTDTQYF
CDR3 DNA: TGTGCCAGCAACGAAGCGGGGAAGGTAACAGATACGCAGTATTTT

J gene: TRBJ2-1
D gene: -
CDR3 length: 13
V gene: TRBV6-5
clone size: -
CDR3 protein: CASSRRGYNEQFF
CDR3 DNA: TGTGCCAGCAGCCGCCGGGGCTACAATGAGCAGTTCTTC

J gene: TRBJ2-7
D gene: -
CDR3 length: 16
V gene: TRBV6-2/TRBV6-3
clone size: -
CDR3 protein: CASRPYPAVGPYEQYF
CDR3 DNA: TGTGCCAGCAGACCCTACCCGGCGGTTGGACCCTACGAGCAGTACTTC

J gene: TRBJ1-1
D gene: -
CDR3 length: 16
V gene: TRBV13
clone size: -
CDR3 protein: CASSLLSDGLNTEAFF
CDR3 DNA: TGTGCCAGCAGCTTACTTTCCGACGGCTTGAACACTGAAGCTTTCTTT

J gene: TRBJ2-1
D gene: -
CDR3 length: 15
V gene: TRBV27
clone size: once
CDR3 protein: CASSTYGPPYNEQFF
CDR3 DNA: TGTGCCAGCAGTACTTACGGACCTCCCTACAATGAGCAGTTCTTC

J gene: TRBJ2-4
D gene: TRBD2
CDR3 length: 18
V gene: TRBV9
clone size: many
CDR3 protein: CASSAQGGLAGAKNIQYF
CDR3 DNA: TGTGCCAGCAGCGCCCAGGGGGGACTAGCGGGGGCCAAAAACATTCAGTACTTC

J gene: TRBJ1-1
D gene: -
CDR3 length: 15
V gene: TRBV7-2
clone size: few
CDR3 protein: CASSLGVRGLTEAFF
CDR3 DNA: TGTGCCAGCAGCTTAGGTGTACGGGGACTCACTGAAGCTTTCTTT

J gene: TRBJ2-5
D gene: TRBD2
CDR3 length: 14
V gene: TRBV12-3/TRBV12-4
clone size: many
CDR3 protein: CASSLGVAGETQYF
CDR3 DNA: TGTGCCAGCAGTTTAGGGGTAGCGGGGGAGACCCAGTACTTC

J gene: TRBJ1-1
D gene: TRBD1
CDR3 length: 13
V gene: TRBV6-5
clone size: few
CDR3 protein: CASNQGGDVTTFF
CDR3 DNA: TGTGCCAGCAACCAGGGGGGGGACGTTACCACTTTCTTT

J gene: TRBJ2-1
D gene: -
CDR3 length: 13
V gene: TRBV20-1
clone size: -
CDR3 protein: CSARDSGTPEQFF
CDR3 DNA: TGCAGTGCTAGAGATTCGGGGACCCCTGAGCAGTTCTTC

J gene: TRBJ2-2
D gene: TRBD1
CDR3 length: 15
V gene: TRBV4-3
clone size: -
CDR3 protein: CTSSPYRGGTGELFF
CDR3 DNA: TGCACCAGCAGCCCCTACAGGGGTGGGACCGGGGAGCTGTTTTTT

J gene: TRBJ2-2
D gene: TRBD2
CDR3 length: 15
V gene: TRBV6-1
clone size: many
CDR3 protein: CASSEAGRGTGELFF
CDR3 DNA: TGTGCCAGCAGTGAAGCTGGGAGGGGCACCGGGGAGCTGTTTTTT

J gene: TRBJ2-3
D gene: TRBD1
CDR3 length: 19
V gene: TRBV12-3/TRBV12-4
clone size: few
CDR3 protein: CASPRTLRGLLSGTDTQYF
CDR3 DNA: TGTGCCAGCCCTCGTACTTTAAGGGGGCTTCTATCCGGCACAGATACGCAGTATTTT

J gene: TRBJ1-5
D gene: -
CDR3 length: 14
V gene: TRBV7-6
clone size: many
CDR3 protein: CASSLGGGNQPQHF
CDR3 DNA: TGTGCCAGCAGCTTAGGAGGGGGCAATCAGCCCCAGCATTTT

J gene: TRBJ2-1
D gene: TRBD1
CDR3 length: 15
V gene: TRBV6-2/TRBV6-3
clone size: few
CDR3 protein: CASSYSRTGDNEQFF
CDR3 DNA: TGTGCCAGCAGTTATTCAAGGACAGGGGACAATGAGCAGTTCTTC